This T cell receptor beta chain stems from a study of shared clonotypes between healthy human individuals. This CDR3 contains 14 residues. The V end was cut by 5 bases, the J end by 6 bases, with 16 bases between. Germline CDR1 is SGHTA and CDR2 is FQGNSA. TCRdb's table, derived via immunoSEQ multiplex PCR, lists solely in-frame clones and lacks some. The sample has about 1.1 million clones; around three quarters are singletons. Donors were Caucasian adults residing in Nashville, Tennessee, USA. Investigators divided CD4+ cells into CD45RA+ naive and CD45RA-negative memory subsets. This clone was seen a few times. As yet, its antigen is unknown. Findings and caveats of the study: Inspection by rarefaction showed sorted-subset sequencing to be incomplete despite large depth. Naive subsets generally had larger estimated richness than memory subsets.

The sequence was obtained from a man aged 18 to 29 in good health. Some clones in this sample may be carry-over from other donors' samples. V gene TRBV7-2 combines with J gene TRBJ1-2; unclear D gene. The sequenced sample was memory CD4+ T cells from PBMCs. Indicated subset: CD45RA-negative fraction. CDR3 sequence (DNA): TGTGCCAGCAGCCCGGCTGTTCTGAGGGATGGCTACACCTTC. Encoded protein: CASSPAVLRDGYTF.